Below, 23 T cell receptor beta chains from the same sample are listed, as sequenced in a study of T-cell reconstitution after alpha-beta-depleted transplantation in children. As it was prepared, the TCRbeta library received unique molecular identifiers. TCRdb ran MiXCR on the PCR reads and lists one entry per CDR3 protein. The table records about 140,000 distinct CDR3 sequences, more than 8% of them present only once. Sequencing used PBMCs, mostly from graft donor cells, obtained 180 days after TCRalphabeta/CD19-depleted stem cell transplant. These receptors were collected from a female patient aged 2-9 years who had a stem cell transplant for congenital amegakaryocytic thrombocytopenia, so the T cells may come from the graft donor.

This clonotype was counted many times. The rearrangement joins TRBV12-3 or TRBV12-4 to TRBJ2-5; D uncertain. The CDR3 contains 14 residues. The ends were cut back, 3 bases at V and 5 bases at J, with 13 bases in the middle. The CDR3 nucleotides are TGTGCCAGCAGTTTGATTGATGGGCAGGAGACCCAGTACTTC. It is translated as CASSLIDGQETQYF.

This clonotype was detected only a few times. The chain couples TRBV12-3 or TRBV12-4 to TRBJ1-4; TRBD1 matches at 9 bases. This CDR3 contains 15 residues. V shed 2 bases, J shed 8 bases, and the junction held 6 bases outside the gene matches. CDR3 protein: CASSLMGTGHEKLFF. The CDR3 nucleotides are TGTGCCAGCAGTTTAATGGGGACAGGGCACGAAAAACTGTTTTTT.

This clonotype was recorded at least ten times. The chain has TRBV28 and TRBJ2-1, with TRBD2 identical over 10 bases. The V gene end was trimmed by 6 bases and the J gene end by 7 bases; junction bases not matched to a gene: 12. The CDR3 has 16 amino acids. Per germline, CDR1 MDHEN and CDR2 SYDVKM. In nucleotides, the CDR3 is TGTGCCAGCAGCACTTTAGCCGGGACTAGCGTTAATGAGCAGTTCTTC. Amino acid sequence: CASSTLAGTSVNEQFF.

The sample holds many counts of this clonotype. The J gene is TRBJ2-3, the V gene TRBV5-5; 7 bases align to TRBD1. V trimming: 4 bases; J trimming: 5 bases; junction bases outside the gene matches: 13. CDR1 is SGHKS, CDR2 YYEKEE, per germline (reference sequence). This CDR3 spans 16 amino acids. The CDR3 coding sequence is TGTGCCAGCAGCCGAAATCGACAGGGTGGGGGAGATACGCAGTATTTT. Residues: CASSRNRQGGGDTQYF.

In the case of this clonotype: A much larger clonotype is one base distant, so this may be a read error. This chain uses TRBV4-3 with TRBJ2-7, with D perhaps given as TRBD1 or TRBD2 (5 bases each). The CDR3 sequence is 16 residues long. Germline V gene sequence: CDR1 LGHNA, CDR2 YSLEER. CDR3 nucleotide sequence: TGCGCCAGCAGCCAAGTCTACGGGGCTAGATTCTACGCGCAGTACTTC. As protein: CASSQVYGARFYAQYF.

In its sample, this clonotype was seen many times. For the CDR3, the DNA is TGCAGTGCTAGAGTGGTCAGGGTTAGCAATCAGCCCCAGCATTTT. Translating it yields CSARVVRVSNQPQHF. This chain joins TRBV20-1 and TRBJ1-5, with a weak D call TRBD1 (5 bases). The V gene lost 1 base and the J gene lost 0 bases, with 10 bases spanning the gap. The germline CDR1 and CDR2 sequences are DFQATT and SNEGSKA (reference sequence). CDR3 length: 15 amino acids.

The chain joins TRBV12-3 or TRBV12-4 to TRBJ2-4, with 9 bases that match TRBD1. Trimming cost V 5 bases and J 0 bases; bases outside gene matches: 11. The CDR3 length is 18 residues. The CDR3 region is CASSRGQGKRGAKNIQYF. In DNA form, the CDR3 reads TGTGCCAGCAGTCGTGGACAGGGGAAACGCGGAGCCAAAAACATTCAGTACTTC.

At least ten counts were recorded for this clonotype. The gene calls are TRBV9 and TRBJ2-3, with TRBD1 identical over 8 bases. Germline CDR1 reads SGDLS; CDR2 reads YYNGEE. V dropped 0 bases and J dropped 5; count of bases not matched to a gene: 8. The CDR3 has 16 amino acids. The CDR3 coding sequence is TGTGCCAGCAGCGTAGCGTCAGGGGGCATGGGAGATACGCAGTATTTT. Amino acids: CASSVASGGMGDTQYF.

The chain couples TRBV4-1 to TRBJ2-1; D is perhaps TRBD1 or TRBD2 (6 bases each). This CDR3 spans 18 amino acids. Germline V gene lookup returns CDR1 MGHRA and CDR2 YSYEKL. V was clipped by 4 bases and J by 0 bases, with 19 bases between them. The CDR3 nucleotides are TGCGCCAGCAGCCTGGGCAGGGGTAGCGGCCTCTCCTACAATGAGCAGTTCTTC. Its protein product is CASSLGRGSGLSYNEQFF.

This clonotype was counted only a few times. The rearrangement uses TRBV5-1 and TRBJ2-1; possible D gene TRBD2, 6 bases. Per germline, CDR1 SGHRS and CDR2 YFSETQ. The CDR3 totals 16 residues. Trimming took 4 bases from V and 0 from J, leaving 14 bases between them. The CDR3 region is CASSKIAGGSYNEQFF. CDR3 coding DNA: TGCGCCAGCAGCAAAATAGCCGGGGGCTCCTACAATGAGCAGTTCTTC. The entire variable domain, with the rest obtained from reference TRBV5-1 and TRBJ2-1, is as follows: KAGVTQTPRYLIKTRGQQVTLSCSPISGHRSVSWYQQTPGQGLQFLFEYFSETQRNKGNFPGRFSGRQFSNSRSEMNVSTLELGDSALYLCASSKIAGGSYNEQFFGPGTRLTVL.

On this clonotype itself: Sequence at one end of the junction differs from germline and may be a read error. The chain joins TRBV12-3 or TRBV12-4 to TRBJ2-3; 7 bases line up with TRBD2. This CDR3 is 12 amino acids long. The CDR3 here is CASQTSTDTQYF. DNA for the CDR3: TGTGCCAGCCAGACTAGCACAGATACGCAGTATTTC.

In this sample, this clonotype turned up many times. CDR3 sequence (DNA): TGCGCCAGCAGCTTGGCCAGGCAGGGGATTTATTCACCCCTCCACTTT. Protein: CASSLARQGIYSPLHF. This chain connects TRBV5-1 to TRBJ1-6; D is perhaps TRBD1 (6 bases). Trimming left V 0 bases short and J 8 bases short, with 15 bases between. Germline V gene sequence: CDR1 SGHRS, CDR2 YFSETQ. The CDR3 covers 16 residues.

The chain has TRBV2 and TRBJ2-3; TRBD1 aligns across 8 bases. The trim removed 6 bases at V and 5 bases at J, leaving 7 bases unmatched. The germline V gene encodes CDR1 SNHLY and CDR2 FYNNEI. The CDR3 has 14 amino acids. CDR3 DNA: TGTGCCAGCAGCCCGGACAGGGCACAAGATACGCAGTATTTT. Its translation: CASSPDRAQDTQYF.

The rearrangement uses TRBV5-1 and TRBJ2-7, with 7 positions matching TRBD1. With V trimmed by 4 bases and J by 2 bases, 6 bases remained unmatched. This CDR3 has 14 residues. Germline V gene data show CDR1 as SGHRS and CDR2 as YFSETQ. The CDR3 reads CASSPGTDTYEQYF. DNA for the CDR3: TGCGCCAGCAGCCCGGGGACAGACACCTACGAGCAGTACTTC.

This clonotype was found many times. The rearrangement joins TRBV5-1 to TRBJ2-1; D gene uncertain. Trimming removed 0 bases at V and 4 bases at J, with 11 bases between. The germline V gene has CDR1 SGHRS and CDR2 YFSETQ. The CDR3 spans 15 residues. In nucleotides, the CDR3 is TGCGCCAGCAGCTTGGCTAGGAGTCAGTACAATGAGCAGTTCTTC. Translating gives CASSLARSQYNEQFF.

This clonotype was observed a handful of times. The V gene is TRBV7-2, the J gene TRBJ2-3; D perhaps matches TRBD1 (6 bases). This CDR3 comprises 16 residues. The V gene lost 5 bases and the J gene lost 3 bases, with 18 bases spanning the gap. CDR1 is SGHTA and CDR2 is FQGNSA in the germline V gene. CDR3 protein: CASSPGWGRGTDTQYF. In DNA form, the CDR3 reads TGTGCCAGCAGCCCCGGGTGGGGGCGCGGTACAGATACGCAGTATTTT.

This clonotype was detected many times. CDR3 nucleotides: TGTGCCAGCTCATTTTCCGGGACTCTTTCTTCTGACGTAGGCTACACCTTC. Translation gives CASSFSGTLSSDVGYTF. The V call is TRBV18, the J call TRBJ1-2; D is possibly TRBD1 (5 bases). In germline, CDR1 is KGHSH, CDR2 LQKENI. The CDR3 runs 17 residues. V was cut by 5 bases and J by 8 bases, with 27 bases left in between.

This clonotype was found many times. The V gene is TRBV20-1, the J gene TRBJ2-5; possible D gene TRBD2, 6 bases. V was trimmed by 3 bases and J by 5 bases, leaving 13 bases between them. The CDR3 has 13 amino acids. Germline CDR1 DFQATT, CDR2 SNEGSKA (reference sequence). CDR3: CSASRTSTETQYF. CDR3 sequence (DNA): TGCAGTGCTAGCAGAACTAGCACGGAGACCCAGTACTTC.

The chain links TRBV7-2 to TRBJ2-5; unclear D gene. This CDR3 contains 14 residues. Per germline, CDR1 SGHTA and CDR2 FQGNSA. V lost 5 bases to trimming and J lost 2 bases, with 12 bases between them. CDR3 bases: TGTGCCAGCAGCAATGGATTGCGTCAAGAGACCCAGTACTTC. This encodes CASSNGLRQETQYF. Using reference TRBV7-2 and TRBJ2-5 for the parts outside the CDR3, the full variable domain is GAGVSQSPSNKVTEKGKDVELRCDPISGHTALYWYRQSLGQGLEFLIYFQGNSAPDKSGLPSDRFSAERTGGSVSTLTIQRTQQEDSAVYLCASSNGLRQETQYFGPGTRLLVL.

This clonotype was recorded at least ten times. The chain couples TRBV20-1 to TRBJ2-3, with 10 nucleotides matching TRBD2. This CDR3 comprises 15 residues. Trimming at V came to 1 base and at J to 6 bases, leaving 7 bases not matched to a gene. Germline lookup yields CDR1 DFQATT and CDR2 SNEGSKA (reference sequence). The CDR3 is CSARALAGVEDTQYF. The CDR3 DNA reads as TGCAGTGCTAGAGCGCTAGCGGGAGTGGAGGATACGCAGTATTTT.

This clonotype was seen repeatedly, ten times or more. The rearrangement uses TRBV4-1 and TRBJ2-3; 10 nucleotides match TRBD2. After removal of 8 bases from V and 3 bases from J, the junction contained 11 bases not matched to a gene. CDR1 and CDR2 (germline): MGHRA, YSYEKL. The CDR3 runs to 16 residues. CDR3 nucleotides: TGCGCCAGCCGAACTAGCGGGGCTCGAATTACAGATACGCAGTATTTT. Translating it yields CASRTSGARITDTQYF.

This clonotype was seen more than once but under ten times. This chain joins TRBV20-1 and TRBJ1-6; 7 nucleotides line up with TRBD1. CDR3 length: 16 residues. V lost 0 bases and J lost 9; bases outside the gene matches: 11. Germline values: CDR1 DFQATT, CDR2 SNEGSKA (reference sequence). For the CDR3, the DNA is TGCAGTGCTAGAGATCTGAGACAGGGTTCAAGTTCACCCCTCCACTTT. The encoded protein is CSARDLRQGSSSPLHF.

CDR3 region: CASSLRDRGNNEQFF. The CDR3 DNA sequence: TGTGCCAGCAGTTTGCGGGACAGGGGTAACAATGAGCAGTTCTTC. The rearrangement links TRBV12-3 or TRBV12-4 to TRBJ2-1, with 10 bases identical to TRBD1. After removal of 3 bases from V and 5 bases from J, the junction contained 4 bases not matched to a gene. The CDR3 spans 15 residues.